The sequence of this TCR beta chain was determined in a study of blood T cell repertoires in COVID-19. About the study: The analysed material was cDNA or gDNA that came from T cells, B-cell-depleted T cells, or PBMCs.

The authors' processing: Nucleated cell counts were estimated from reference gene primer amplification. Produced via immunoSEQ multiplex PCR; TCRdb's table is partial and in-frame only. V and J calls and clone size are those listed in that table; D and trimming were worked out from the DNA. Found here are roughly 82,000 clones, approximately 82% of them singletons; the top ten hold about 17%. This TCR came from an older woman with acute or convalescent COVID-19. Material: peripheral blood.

The CDR3 loop reads CASSPVGGWGNQPQHF. CDR3 coding DNA: TGTGCCAGCTCACCAGTGGGAGGGTGGGGCAATCAGCCCCAGCATTTT. This rearrangement joins TRBV18 to TRBJ1-5; D unclear. Germline-derived CDR1 and CDR2 are KGHSH and LQKENI. The CDR3 spans 16 residues. V lost 2 bases and J 2 bases, leaving 13 bases between the germline ends.